The 30 T cell receptor beta chains reported below all come from one sample, sequenced in a study of T cells in Graves' hyperthyroidism and ophthalmopathy. Researchers took RNA transcripts and amplified the TCR beta CDR3 regions from them. Using the HTBI primer set, a first-round RT-PCR was run on the TCR CDR3. One entry per CDR3 protein, called by TCRdb with MiXCR from the multiplex PCR reads. The table records about 500,000 distinct CDR3 sequences, roughly a sixth of them present only once. The sequenced sample consisted of blood. The receptors derive from a woman aged 18 to 35 with Graves' ophthalmopathy.

This clonotype was counted at least ten times. The V gene is TRBV5-1, the J gene TRBJ2-1; 10 nucleotides align to TRBD2. Germline CDR1 SGHRS, CDR2 YFSETQ. V dropped 4 bases and J dropped 1; count of bases not matched to a gene: 5. CDR3 size: 16 residues. This CDR3 is CASSSLAGVSYNEQFF. In DNA, the CDR3 is TGCGCCAGCAGCAGCCTAGCGGGAGTGTCCTACAATGAGCAGTTCTTC.

The table lists this clonotype with many counts. The chain recombines TRBV11-2 with TRBJ1-5; D possibly corresponds to TRBD1 (6 bases). V was shortened by 5 bases and J by 5 bases, with 16 bases between the two germline ends. This CDR3 is 15 amino acids long. Germline V gives CDR1 SGHAT, CDR2 FQNNGV. CDR3 in DNA: TGTGCCAGCAGCCCAGGGGCTACCCCCCATCAGCCCCAGCATTTT. Translation gives CASSPGATPHQPQHF.

As to this clonotype: This could be a read error, since a much larger clone is one nucleotide away. The conserved phenylalanine or tryptophan is not found at the CDR3 terminus, so this likely reflects a read error. The chain is built from TRBV12-3 or TRBV12-4 and TRBJ2-7; D could derive from TRBD1 or TRBD2 (6 bases each). This CDR3 is 13 amino acids long. Trimming removed 3 bases at V and 3 bases at J, with 9 bases between. CDR3 region: CASSFGGLYEQYL. Here the CDR3 DNA reads TGTGCCAGCAGTTTTGGGGGGCTCTACGAGCAGTACCTC.

This CDR3 reads CASSIEAGGGYEQYF. The CDR3 DNA follows: TGTGCCAGCAGCATAGAGGCAGGGGGAGGCTACGAGCAGTACTTC. This chain joins TRBV7-2 and TRBJ2-7; D possibly corresponds to TRBD1 (7 bases). This CDR3 region has 15 residues. Per germline, CDR1 SGHTA and CDR2 FQGNSA. V lost 5 bases and J lost 3, with 17 bases in between.

This chain uses TRBV6-1 with TRBJ2-2; D unclear. Germline V lookup: CDR1 MNHNS, CDR2 SASEGT. CDR3 length: 13 amino acids. V gave up 7 bases and J gave up 2 bases, with 8 bases separating them. The CDR3 here is CASIETNTGELFF. As DNA, the CDR3 is TGTGCCAGCATAGAAACCAACACCGGGGAGCTGTTTTTT.

This clonotype was picked up a small number of times. The genes are TRBV6-1 and TRBJ2-3; a weak D match, TRBD1 (6 bases). This CDR3 is 13 amino acids long. Germline V gene sequence: CDR1 MNHNS, CDR2 SASEGT. V lost 5 bases and J 3 bases, leaving 9 bases between the germline ends. The CDR3 loop is CASSRTVTDTQYF. As DNA, the CDR3 is TGTGCCAGCAGTCGGACAGTAACAGATACGCAGTATTTT.

The V gene is TRBV18, the J gene TRBJ1-6, with a possible D match to TRBD1 (5 bases). The CDR3 sequence is 15 residues long. V was trimmed by 1 base and J by 7 bases, leaving 11 bases between them. The germline V gene has CDR1 KGHSH and CDR2 LQKENI. The CDR3 spells CASSPRQGSNSPLHF. The CDR3 DNA reads as TGTGCCAGCTCACCACGCCAGGGAAGCAATTCACCCCTCCACTTT.

The rearrangement joins TRBV30 to TRBJ1-4; D is undetermined. CDR3 length: 14 residues. Trimming pared 5 bases from V and 4 bases from J, leaving 14 bases between. Germline V lookup: CDR1 GTSNPN, CDR2 SVGIG (reference sequence). CDR3 sequence: CAWQAGRLNEKLFF. The CDR3 DNA follows: TGTGCCTGGCAGGCAGGACGGCTTAATGAAAAACTGTTTTTT. Full variable domain (missing parts from reference TRBV30 and TRBJ1-4): SQTIHQWPATLVQPVGSPLSLECTVEGTSNPNLYWYRQAAGRGLQLLFYSVGIGQISSEVPQNLSASRPQDRQFILSSKKLLLSDSGFYLCAWQAGRLNEKLFFGSGTQLSVL.

This clonotype was recorded many times. J is TRBJ2-5 and V is TRBV11-2; unclear D gene. This CDR3 contains 11 residues. The germline CDR1 and CDR2 sequences are SGHAT and FQNNGV. The germline V and J ends were trimmed by 6 bases and 2 bases, with 4 bases remaining between them. CDR3 residues: CASRLQETQYF. CDR3 in DNA: TGTGCCAGCAGGCTTCAAGAGACCCAGTACTTC.

The chain recombines TRBV14 with TRBJ2-4, with no clear D. Trimming shortened V by 1 base and J by 0 bases, and 7 bases separated the two germline ends. Germline V CDR1 and CDR2: SGHDN, FVKESK. This CDR3 spans 15 amino acids. The CDR3 DNA is TGTGCCAGCAGCCAAGGGGGTCCAGCCAAAAACATTCAGTACTTC. Translating gives CASSQGGPAKNIQYF.

In its sample, this clonotype was seen many times. V gene TRBV7-6 combines with J gene TRBJ2-7, with 7 bases fitting TRBD1. Germline loops: CDR1 SGHVS, CDR2 FNYEAQ. The J segment lost 5 bases and the V segment lost 5 bases, leaving 6 bases of the junction unmatched. The CDR3 sequence is 13 residues long. CDR3 sequence: CASSPGQPNEQYF. DNA of the CDR3: TGTGCCAGCAGCCCGGGACAGCCGAACGAGCAGTACTTC.

This clonotype showed up just a few times. The V and J genes are TRBV10-3 and TRBJ2-1; D is perhaps TRBD1 (6 bases). Trimming removed 9 bases at V and 7 bases at J, with 13 bases between. This CDR3 contains 12 residues. The V gene's germline CDR1 is ENHRY and CDR2 SYGVKD. The CDR3 is CAISTTGNEQFF. The CDR3, as DNA: TGTGCCATTAGTACTACAGGGAATGAGCAGTTCTTC.

This clonotype has ten or more counts. The chain couples TRBV10-3 to TRBJ1-1; D unresolved. CDR1 ENHRY and CDR2 SYGVKD come from the germline V gene. The CDR3 is 12 amino acids. V was clipped by 4 bases and J by 2 bases, with 5 bases between them. The CDR3 sequence is CAISAVNTEAFF. As DNA, the CDR3 is TGTGCCATCAGTGCAGTTAACACTGAAGCTTTCTTT.

This clonotype has a count of ten or more. V gene TRBV5-1 combines with J gene TRBJ2-3; D remains unclear. CDR1 is SGHRS, CDR2 YFSETQ, per germline. The CDR3 contains 13 residues. V was trimmed by 1 base and J by 2 bases, leaving 5 bases between them. CDR3 sequence reads: CASSLWITDTQYF. As DNA, the CDR3 is TGCGCCAGCAGCTTGTGGATCACAGATACGCAGTATTTT.

This clonotype was detected many times. This rearrangement joins TRBV6-1 to TRBJ1-1; 8 nucleotides line up with TRBD1. This CDR3 comprises 15 residues. The V segment lost 6 bases and the J segment 1 base; nucleotides outside the gene matches: 7. Germline V gene lookup returns CDR1 MNHNS and CDR2 SASEGT. In DNA form, the CDR3 reads TGTGCCAGCAGCTATTACAGGGGGGGGAACACTGAAGCTTTCTTT. It yields the protein CASSYYRGGNTEAFF.

The chain combines TRBV7-9 with TRBJ2-2; D possibly corresponds to TRBD2 (5 bases). The CDR3 consists of 14 residues. V lost 2 bases and J lost 6, with 10 bases in between. Germline assignment: CDR1 SEHNR and CDR2 FQNEAQ (reference sequence). DNA of the CDR3: TGTGCCAGCAGCTTATTCGGGGTTCCCGGGGAGCTGTTTTTT. Amino acid sequence: CASSLFGVPGELFF.

This clonotype has at least ten counts. The CDR3 spells CASSAGAVEKLFF. CDR3 nucleotides: TGTGCCAGCAGCGCAGGGGCCGTCGAAAAACTGTTTTTT. The rearrangement links TRBV11-2 to TRBJ1-4; a possible D gene is TRBD1 (6 bases). The germline CDR1 and CDR2 sequences are SGHAT and FQNNGV. Trimming stripped 5 bases from V and 8 bases from J, with 12 bases between. CDR3 length: 13 amino acids.

This clonotype showed up many times. The chain employs TRBV30 and TRBJ1-5; D possibly corresponds to TRBD1 (5 bases). The CDR3 is made up of 13 amino acids. With 2 bases removed from V and 6 bases from J, the gap between germline ends came to 11 bases. Germline CDR1 and CDR2: GTSNPN and SVGIG (reference sequence). CDR3 protein: CAWSSGRSQPQHF. CDR3 bases: TGTGCCTGGAGTTCGGGACGGTCTCAGCCCCAGCATTTT.

The chain is built from TRBV19 and TRBJ2-4; D may be TRBD1 (5 bases). Trimming took 5 bases from V and 0 from J, leaving 14 bases between them. The CDR3 length is 16 residues. CDR1 is LNHDA, CDR2 SQIVND, per germline (reference sequence). In DNA, the CDR3 is TGTGCCAGTAGTCGAGGACACGGTTTAGCCAAAAACATTCAGTACTTC. This sequence encodes CASSRGHGLAKNIQYF.

This clonotype appeared many times. This rearrangement joins TRBV7-3 to TRBJ2-2; tentative D call: TRBD2 (6 bases). Per the germline V gene, CDR1 is SGHTA and CDR2 is FQGTGA. The CDR3 is 15 residues long. V was shortened by 5 bases and J by 5 bases, with 15 bases between the two germline ends. The CDR3 is CASSPMGGGTGELFF. The CDR3 DNA sequence: TGTGCCAGCAGCCCAATGGGGGGAGGTACCGGGGAGCTGTTTTTT. The full variable domain, rest sourced from reference TRBV7-3 and TRBJ2-2, is GAGVSQTPSNKVTEKGKYVELRCDPISGHTALYWYRQSLGQGPEFLIYFQGTGAADDSGLPNDRFFAVRPEGSVSTLKIQRTERGDSAVYLCASSPMGGGTGELFFGEGSRLTVL.

This clonotype was detected many times. The chain combines TRBV5-1 with TRBJ1-4, with D possibly being TRBD1 (5 bases). Per germline, CDR1 SGHRS and CDR2 YFSETQ. V shed 4 bases and J shed 4 bases, with 11 bases lying between them. The CDR3 extends over 14 amino acids. CDR3 DNA sequence: TGCGCCAGCAGCCCGGGACGGAGTAATGAAAAACTGTTTTTT. It translates to CASSPGRSNEKLFF.

This clonotype appeared many times. The chain has TRBV9 and TRBJ2-5; D unclear. The CDR3 consists of 16 residues. Germline V gives CDR1 SGDLS, CDR2 YYNGEE. Trimming removed 0 bases at V and 2 bases at J, with 14 bases between. CDR3 nucleotides: TGTGCCAGCAGCGTAGGATTGGCGGACGAACAAGAGACCCAGTACTTC. It translates to CASSVGLADEQETQYF.

Ten or more counts support this clonotype. The chain carries TRBV4-2 and TRBJ1-1, with D hard to call. The CDR3 is 11 amino acids. V lost 1 base, J lost 8 bases, and 5 bases lay in between. Germline assignment: CDR1 LGHNA and CDR2 YNFKEQ. CDR3 protein: CASSQGIEAFF. CDR3 bases: TGTGCCAGCAGCCAAGGTATAGAAGCTTTCTTT.

The genes are TRBV11-3 and TRBJ2-1; D may correspond to TRBD1 or TRBD2 (5 bases each). The germline gives CDR1 SGHNT, CDR2 YENEEA. The CDR3 consists of 15 residues. V was cut by 0 bases and J by 5 bases, with 11 bases left in between. The CDR3 coding sequence is TGTGCCAGCAGCTTAGATTGGGGGAACCACAATGAGCAGTTCTTC. This gives the protein CASSLDWGNHNEQFF.

V usage is TRBV27 and J usage is TRBJ2-7; D might be TRBD1 (6 bases). The CDR3 has 13 amino acids. V was trimmed by 3 bases and J by 3 bases, leaving 9 bases between them. Germline V gives CDR1 MNHEY, CDR2 SMNVEV (reference sequence). The CDR3 protein is CASSFTGNYEQYF. CDR3 nucleotide sequence: TGTGCCAGCAGTTTTACAGGGAACTACGAGCAGTACTTC.

The chain carries TRBV2 and TRBJ2-1; 11 bases match TRBD1. Germline V gives CDR1 SNHLY, CDR2 FYNNEI. J was trimmed by 7 bases and V by 5 bases; bases with no gene match: 13. The CDR3 contains 17 residues. CDR3 in DNA: TGTGCCAGCAGTCCAAGGACAGGGGGCGTAATACAGAATGAGCAGTTCTTC. Protein product: CASSPRTGGVIQNEQFF.

The chain carries TRBV10-3 and TRBJ2-1; 9 bases map to TRBD2. Germline CDR1 reads ENHRY; CDR2 reads SYGVKD. There are 16 residues in the CDR3. V trimming: 4 bases; J trimming: 3 bases; junction bases outside the gene matches: 7. CDR3 region: CAISVSTSGDYNEQFF. CDR3 DNA sequence: TGTGCCATCAGTGTCTCGACTAGCGGAGACTACAATGAGCAGTTCTTC.

In this sample, this clonotype turned up a few times. This rearrangement joins TRBV20-1 to TRBJ1-5, with D tentatively TRBD1 (6 bases). Trimming pared 4 bases from V and 6 bases from J, leaving 25 bases between. The CDR3 consists of 17 residues. The germline gives CDR1 DFQATT, CDR2 SNEGSKA (reference sequence). The CDR3 is CSANSPRSGVMTQPQHF. The DNA for the CDR3 is TGCAGTGCTAACTCCCCACGATCAGGGGTTATGACTCAGCCCCAGCATTTT.

The CDR3 DNA reads TGTGCCAGCGCGTCTAGCGGCACAGATACGCAGTATTTT. Its protein is CASASSGTDTQYF. V usage is TRBV7-3 and J usage is TRBJ2-3; TRBD2 is a possible D gene (6 bases). Germline values: CDR1 SGHTA, CDR2 FQGTGA. The CDR3 covers 13 residues. Deletions cut 8 bases from V and 1 base from J, with 10 bases between. Full variable domain (missing parts from reference TRBV7-3 and TRBJ2-3): GAGVSQTPSNKVTEKGKYVELRCDPISGHTALYWYRQSLGQGPEFLIYFQGTGAADDSGLPNDRFFAVRPEGSVSTLKIQRTERGDSAVYLCASASSGTDTQYFGPGTRLTVL.

In its sample, this clonotype was seen a few times. The gene calls are TRBV9 and TRBJ1-2; D call uncertain. Trimming stripped 0 bases from V and 0 bases from J, with 3 bases between. This CDR3 is 13 amino acids long. Germline V lookup: CDR1 SGDLS, CDR2 YYNGEE. The CDR3 DNA follows: TGTGCCAGCAGCGTAGACGCTAACTATGGCTACACCTTC. This gives the protein CASSVDANYGYTF.